Below, 28 T cell receptor beta chains from the same sample are listed, as sequenced in a study of shared clonotypes between healthy human individuals. Clones were sequenced by immunoSEQ multiplex PCR, and TCRdb holds only the in-frame ones, with some missing. The data hold 2 million to 2.5 million clones, with about 90% observed a single time. The sample consisted of naive CD4+ T cells from PBMCs. As to subset: CD45RA+ positively selected. The origin of the receptors is a man aged 18 to 30 in good health. Some clones in this sample may be carry-over from other donors' samples.

This sequence joins TRBV28 and TRBJ1-1, with unresolved D. V was trimmed by 6 bases and J by 6 bases, leaving 8 bases between them. The CDR3 consists of 11 residues. Germline V gene lookup returns CDR1 MDHEN and CDR2 SYDVKM. CDR3 sequence: CASSLESEAFF. For the CDR3, the DNA is TGTGCCAGCAGCTTAGAGTCTGAAGCTTTCTTT.

The CDR3 DNA follows: TGTGCCAGCAGTTTCCCCCCAGGCTACGAGCAGTACTTC. Translating it yields CASSFPPGYEQYF. The chain has TRBV28 and TRBJ2-7; D call uncertain. Trimming removed 3 bases at V and 3 bases at J, with 9 bases between. This CDR3 is 13 amino acids long. Germline CDR1 reads MDHEN; CDR2 reads SYDVKM.

The chain couples TRBV28 to TRBJ2-3, with D hard to call. Germline lookup yields CDR1 MDHEN and CDR2 SYDVKM. The CDR3 has 12 amino acids. V was pared by 7 bases and J by 4 bases, with 9 bases between. The CDR3 region is CASTPSADTQYF. CDR3 nucleotide sequence: TGTGCCAGCACCCCATCCGCAGATACGCAGTATTTT.

DNA for the CDR3: TGTGCCAGCAGTTTCGACCGGACATCTAATGAAAAACTGTTTTTT. Residues: CASSFDRTSNEKLFF. V usage is TRBV28 and J usage is TRBJ1-4; tentative D call: TRBD1 (5 bases). V was shortened by 3 bases and J by 3 bases, with 11 bases between the two germline ends. This CDR3 spans 15 amino acids. In germline, CDR1 is MDHEN, CDR2 SYDVKM.

Comment on this clone: The same CDR3 can be traced to other DNA sequences in this sample. J is TRBJ2-2 and V is TRBV7-2; the D is unclear. Germline V gene sequence: CDR1 SGHTA, CDR2 FQGNSA. The CDR3 length is 14 residues. V lost 1 base and J lost 1, with 4 bases in between. The chain's CDR3 is CASSLGGNTGELFF. The CDR3 DNA reads TGTGCCAGCAGCTTAGGGGGGAACACCGGGGAGCTGTTTTTT.

The rearrangement uses TRBV18 and TRBJ1-5; TRBD1 aligns across 8 bases. The CDR3 consists of 15 residues. The junction had 10 bases not matched to a gene; V was cut back by 6 bases and J by 6 bases. Germline CDR1 and CDR2: KGHSH and LQKENI. The DNA of the CDR3 is TGTGCCAGCTCGTCGGGACAGGAAGAATTTCAGCCCCAGCATTTT. Its protein is CASSSGQEEFQPQHF.

Only a few counts were recorded for this clone. Other nucleotide sequences in the sample specify the same CDR3. The chain joins TRBV5-1 to TRBJ1-5; D is unresolved. The CDR3 runs to 15 residues. Trimming shortened V by 0 bases and J by 0 bases, and 7 bases separated the two germline ends. Germline V lookup: CDR1 SGHRS, CDR2 YFSETQ. CDR3 sequence (DNA): TGCGCCAGCAGCTTGGGGGATTATAGCAATCAGCCCCAGCATTTT. Amino acids: CASSLGDYSNQPQHF.

The chain carries TRBV7-2 and TRBJ1-5; possibly TRBD1 for D (5 bases). The CDR3 loop spans 17 amino acids. From germline, CDR1 is SGHTA and CDR2 FQGNSA. Trimming stripped 1 base from V and 5 bases from J, with 18 bases between. CDR3 residues: CASSLVGGARADQPQHF. The DNA of the CDR3 is TGTGCCAGCAGCTTAGTTGGGGGAGCGAGGGCGGATCAGCCCCAGCATTTT.

The gene calls are TRBV10-3 and TRBJ2-5; D is tentatively TRBD1 or TRBD2 (5 bases each). The CDR3 is 14 residues long. Trimming removed 6 bases from V and 2 bases from J, with 13 bases in between. Germline-derived CDR1 and CDR2 are ENHRY and SYGVKD. CDR3 sequence reads: CAIRAGAGQETQYF. The CDR3 coding sequence is TGTGCCATCAGGGCCGGGGCAGGACAAGAGACCCAGTACTTC.

V is TRBV6-1 and J is TRBJ2-5; TRBD2 matches 9 bases. Germline V gene lookup returns CDR1 MNHNS and CDR2 SASEGT. V lost 6 bases and J lost 4; bases outside the gene matches: 9. The CDR3 sequence is 15 residues long. Here the CDR3 reads CASRRTREGPETQYF. The CDR3 nucleotides are TGTGCCAGCAGACGGACGCGGGAGGGCCCAGAGACCCAGTACTTC.

This clone showed up just a few times. Other nucleotide sequences in the sample specify the same CDR3. The rearrangement uses TRBV5-1 and TRBJ1-3, with D perhaps TRBD1 (6 bases). This CDR3 region has 16 residues. Germline values: CDR1 SGHRS, CDR2 YFSETQ. V gave up 0 bases and J gave up 0 bases, with 10 bases separating them. CDR3 DNA sequence: TGCGCCAGCAGCTTGGCGGGACAATCCTCTGGAAACACCATATATTTT. Residues: CASSLAGQSSGNTIYF. Combining the CDR3 with reference TRBV5-1 and TRBJ1-3 gives the whole variable domain KAGVTQTPRYLIKTRGQQVTLSCSPISGHRSVSWYQQTPGQGLQFLFEYFSETQRNKGNFPGRFSGRQFSNSRSEMNVSTLELGDSALYLCASSLAGQSSGNTIYFGEGSWLTVV.

The rearrangement links TRBV7-3 to TRBJ1-1; TRBD1 matches 9 bases. The J segment lost 1 base and the V segment lost 8 bases, leaving 8 bases of the junction unmatched. Germline V gene sequence: CDR1 SGHTA, CDR2 FQGTGA. The length of the CDR3 is 15 residues. The CDR3 nucleotides are TGTGCCAGCGTCCCGACAGGGGGTCGGAACACTGAAGCTTTCTTT. Its protein product is CASVPTGGRNTEAFF.

The chain employs TRBV21-1 and TRBJ2-6; the table's TRBD1 call for D was not verified on the DNA. TRBV21-1 is described as a pseudogene. The CDR3 has 15 amino acids. The CDR3 sequence is CASSLDKTGANVLTF. In DNA, the CDR3 is TGTGCCAGCAGCTTAGACAAAACCGGGGCCAACGTCCTGACTTTC.

V and J are TRBV4-2 and TRBJ2-1, with 13 nucleotides matching TRBD2. CDR1 and CDR2 from the germline V gene are LGHNA and YNFKEQ. J gave up 7 bases and V 3 bases, and 3 bases lay outside the gene matches. The CDR3 has 15 residues. The CDR3 bases are TGTGCCAGCAGCCAGGCGGGACTAGCGGGGAATGAGCAGTTCTTC. Translating it yields CASSQAGLAGNEQFF.

The chain has TRBV2 and TRBJ2-7; 11 nucleotides match TRBD1. V dropped 6 bases and J dropped 7; count of bases not matched to a gene: 11. Germline values: CDR1 SNHLY, CDR2 FYNNEI. The CDR3 covers 15 residues. The CDR3 DNA follows: TGTGCCAGCAGGGAGGACAGGGGGCGAGTGTGGGAGCAGTACTTC. Translating gives CASREDRGRVWEQYF.

The chain carries TRBV10-3 and TRBJ2-1; D possibly corresponds to TRBD1 (6 bases). CDR3 size: 17 residues. Trimming stripped 3 bases from V and 7 bases from J, with 22 bases between. CDR1 is ENHRY and CDR2 is SYGVKD in the germline V gene. The CDR3 nucleotides read TGTGCCATCAGTGAAAGACAGGCCTTGTACATCGGGAATGAGCAGTTCTTC. Translation: CAISERQALYIGNEQFF.

Regarding this clone: The identical CDR3 is also encoded by other nucleotide sequences in the sample. The chain couples TRBV6-5 to TRBJ1-1; D not certain. Germline CDR1 MNHEY, CDR2 SVGAGI. The V gene lost 8 bases and the J gene lost 2 bases, with 6 bases spanning the gap. CDR3 size: 11 residues. CDR3 nucleotide sequence: TGTGCCAGCTCCACCAACACTGAAGCTTTCTTT. It codes for CASSTNTEAFF.

The V and J genes are TRBV7-2 and TRBJ2-2; 7 nucleotides align to TRBD2. Looked up from germline, CDR1 is SGHTA and CDR2 is FQGNSA. The CDR3 is 14 amino acids. J was trimmed by 4 bases and V by 6 bases; bases with no gene match: 5. The CDR3 protein is CASSPGGSTGELFF. CDR3 sequence (DNA): TGTGCCAGCAGTCCGGGGGGAAGCACCGGGGAGCTGTTTTTT.

The J gene is TRBJ2-5, the V gene TRBV7-2; the D gene is possibly TRBD1 (6 bases). Trimming took 2 bases from V and 4 from J, leaving 14 bases between them. CDR3 length: 15 residues. Per the germline V gene, CDR1 is SGHTA and CDR2 is FQGNSA. CDR3 sequence: CASSLRGGFGETQYF. For the CDR3, the DNA is TGTGCCAGCAGCTTACGAGGGGGTTTCGGAGAGACCCAGTACTTC.

The V and J genes are TRBV28 and TRBJ1-2, with D possibly being TRBD1 (5 bases). Germline CDR1 and CDR2: MDHEN and SYDVKM. The CDR3 is 15 amino acids. V lost 3 bases and J lost 9, with 20 bases in between. In DNA form, the CDR3 reads TGTGCCAGCAGTTTGTCTAGAGGGGCCCTCATTCGCTACACCTTC. Residues: CASSLSRGALIRYTF.

The chain uses TRBV28 and TRBJ2-7; D unclear. The CDR3 has 15 amino acids. Germline CDR1 and CDR2: MDHEN and SYDVKM. V was trimmed by 5 bases and J by 1 base, leaving 15 bases between them. The CDR3 is CASSRTKAGSYEQYF. The CDR3 DNA follows: TGTGCCAGCAGTAGGACCAAAGCAGGTTCCTACGAGCAGTACTTC.

V usage is TRBV7-2 and J usage is TRBJ2-1; 7 bases map to TRBD2. The CDR3 consists of 16 residues. CDR1 is SGHTA and CDR2 is FQGNSA in the germline V gene. Unmatched junction bases numbered 11, after V lost 6 bases and J lost 3 bases. The chain's CDR3 is CASRYRFAGDYNEQFF. The CDR3 DNA reads TGTGCCAGCAGGTACAGGTTTGCGGGAGACTACAATGAGCAGTTCTTC. Using reference TRBV7-2 and TRBJ2-1 for the parts outside the CDR3, the full variable domain is GAGVSQSPSNKVTEKGKDVELRCDPISGHTALYWYRQSLGQGLEFLIYFQGNSAPDKSGLPSDRFSAERTGGSVSTLTIQRTQQEDSAVYLCASRYRFAGDYNEQFFGPGTRLTVL.

This rearrangement joins TRBV7-2 to TRBJ2-7, with TRBD2 identical over 11 bases. Germline V lookup: CDR1 SGHTA, CDR2 FQGNSA. This CDR3 is built from 15 residues. The J segment lost 5 bases and the V segment lost 7 bases, leaving 10 bases of the junction unmatched. The CDR3 DNA is TGTGCCAGCAATTCGTTAGCGGGAGGGCCCGACGAGCAGTACTTC. This translates into CASNSLAGGPDEQYF.

The chain couples TRBV7-8 to TRBJ2-3; perhaps D is TRBD1 or TRBD2 (6 bases each). Germline V gene data show CDR1 as SGHVS and CDR2 as FQNEAQ. The CDR3 runs to 16 residues. Deletions cut 5 bases from V and 7 bases from J, with 22 bases between. CDR3 DNA sequence: TGTGCCAGCAGCGCGATGACTAGAGGCAGGGGATATACGCAGTATTTT. Encoded protein: CASSAMTRGRGYTQYF.

This chain uses TRBV6-1 with TRBJ1-5; D unclear. V was shortened by 0 bases and J by 6 bases, with 12 bases between the two germline ends. There are 15 residues in the CDR3. Looked up from germline, CDR1 is MNHNS and CDR2 is SASEGT. CDR3 in amino acids: CASSEAGRITQPQHF. CDR3 bases: TGTGCCAGCAGTGAAGCCGGCAGGATTACTCAGCCCCAGCATTTT.

The rearrangement joins TRBV11-2 to TRBJ2-1; no reliable D call. Germline V lookup: CDR1 SGHAT, CDR2 FQNNGV. The CDR3 covers 13 residues. V gave up 2 bases and J gave up 5 bases, with 7 bases separating them. CDR3 protein: CASSLSLDNEQFF. The CDR3 region has the DNA TGTGCCAGCAGCTTATCTCTCGACAATGAGCAGTTCTTC.

V gene TRBV7-2 combines with J gene TRBJ1-5, with D possibly TRBD1 on 5 matching bases. Germline V gene data show CDR1 as SGHTA and CDR2 as FQGNSA. Trimming pared 1 base from V and 6 bases from J, leaving 10 bases between. The CDR3 is made up of 14 amino acids. This chain's CDR3 is CASSLDAGSQPQHF. The CDR3 coding sequence is TGTGCCAGCAGCTTAGACGCAGGGTCTCAGCCCCAGCATTTT.

CDR3 in DNA: TGTGCCAGCAGCCCGGGCCCTGAGCGGGTCAATGAGCAGTTCTTC. Its protein is CASSPGPERVNEQFF. The chain couples TRBV5-4 to TRBJ2-1, with D possibly TRBD2 on 6 matching bases. The germline CDR1 and CDR2 sequences are SGHNT and YYREEE (reference sequence). V was trimmed by 4 bases and J by 6 bases, leaving 17 bases between them. This CDR3 spans 15 amino acids.